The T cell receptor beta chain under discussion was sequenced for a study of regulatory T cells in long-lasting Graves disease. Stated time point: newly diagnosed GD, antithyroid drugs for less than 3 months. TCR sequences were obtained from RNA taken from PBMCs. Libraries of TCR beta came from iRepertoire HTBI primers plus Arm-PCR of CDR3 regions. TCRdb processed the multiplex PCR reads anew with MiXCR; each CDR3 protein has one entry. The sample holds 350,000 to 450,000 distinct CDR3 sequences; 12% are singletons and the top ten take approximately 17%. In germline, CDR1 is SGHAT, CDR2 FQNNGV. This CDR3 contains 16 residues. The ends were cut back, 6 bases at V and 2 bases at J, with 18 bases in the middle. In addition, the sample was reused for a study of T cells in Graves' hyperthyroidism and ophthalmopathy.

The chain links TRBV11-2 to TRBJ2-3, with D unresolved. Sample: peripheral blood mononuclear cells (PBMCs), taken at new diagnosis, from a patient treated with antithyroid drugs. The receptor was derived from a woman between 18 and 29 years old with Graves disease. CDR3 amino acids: CASSGNGQSFTDTQYF. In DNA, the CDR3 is TGTGCCAGCAGTGGGAACGGCCAGTCCTTCACAGATACGCAGTATTTT.